The 30 T cell receptor beta chains reported below all come from one sample, sequenced in a study of cytomegalovirus exposure and HLA in healthy donors (TCRdb year 2017). The method was the immunoSEQ multiplex PCR assay. For the multiplex PCR, a mixture combining 60 forward primers for TCR Vbeta segments and 13 reverse primers for TCR Jbeta segments was used. Held by TCRdb, this immuneACCESS table contains in-frame sequences only and omits some clones. Under half of the omission traces to an unresolved V gene where checked; the cause of the rest is unknown. Across this sample there are 120,000 or so clones, with over 80% seen only once. Jointly, the top ten make up 15% to 20% of the sample. Specimen: PBMCs. These receptors originate from a man younger than 35 in good health and CMV-seropositive.

The rearrangement links TRBV9 to TRBJ1-1, with no clear D. There are 13 residues in the CDR3. Germline V gene sequence: CDR1 SGDLS, CDR2 YYNGEE. V dropped 0 bases and J dropped 5 bases, with 8 bases sitting between them. The CDR3 loop is CASSVAVQTEAFF. For the CDR3, the DNA is TGTGCCAGCAGCGTAGCTGTACAAACTGAAGCTTTCTTT.

The chain recombines TRBV11-2 with TRBJ1-2; D not resolved. Deletions cut 4 bases from V and 4 bases from J, with 7 bases between. This CDR3 has 12 residues. Germline-derived CDR1 and CDR2 are SGHAT and FQNNGV. This CDR3 is CASSSSGYGYTF. The CDR3 DNA follows: TGTGCCAGCAGCTCATCGGGCTATGGCTACACCTTC.

V usage is TRBV19 and J usage is TRBJ1-1, with D perhaps matching TRBD1 (5 bases). The CDR3 runs 14 residues. CDR1 and CDR2 from the germline V gene are LNHDA and SQIVND (reference sequence). The V end lost 10 bases, the J end lost 3 bases, and 18 bases lay between the germline ends. Written as DNA, the CDR3 is TGTGCCACCAAACTGGAGGGGCGCTACACTGAAGCTTTCTTT. The encoded protein is CATKLEGRYTEAFF.

The chain joins TRBV10-2 to TRBJ1-1; 7 nucleotides line up with TRBD1. Germline values: CDR1 WSHSY, CDR2 SAAADI. V shed 6 bases, J shed 0 bases, and the junction held 4 bases outside the gene matches. The CDR3 contains 14 residues. CDR3 sequence reads: CASRMTGMNTEAFF. The CDR3 bases are TGCGCCAGCAGGATGACAGGGATGAACACTGAAGCTTTCTTT.

The chain links TRBV5-1 to TRBJ2-7; the D gene is possibly TRBD1 (6 bases). The CDR3 extends over 14 amino acids. Trimming cost V 0 bases and J 7 bases, with 14 bases left between them. Per germline, CDR1 SGHRS and CDR2 YFSETQ. The CDR3 coding sequence is TGCGCCAGCAGCTTGGAGGGACACGGTATGGAGCAGTACTTC. Residues: CASSLEGHGMEQYF. Looking up the rest from reference TRBV5-1 and TRBJ2-7 gives the full variable domain: KAGVTQTPRYLIKTRGQQVTLSCSPISGHRSVSWYQQTPGQGLQFLFEYFSETQRNKGNFPGRFSGRQFSNSRSEMNVSTLELGDSALYLCASSLEGHGMEQYFGPGTRLTVT.

This chain links TRBV19 with TRBJ1-5; D is ambiguous. Germline V gives CDR1 LNHDA, CDR2 SQIVND (reference sequence). The germline V and J ends were trimmed by 8 bases and 3 bases, with 11 bases remaining between them. This CDR3 contains 13 residues. This CDR3 reads CASQAGFNQPQHF. DNA for the CDR3: TGTGCCAGTCAGGCGGGATTCAATCAGCCCCAGCATTTT.

V and J are TRBV11-3 and TRBJ2-7; 9 bases match TRBD1. The CDR3 length is 16 residues. V shed 4 bases, J shed 0 bases, and the junction held 7 bases outside the gene matches. Germline CDR1 is SGHNT and CDR2 is YENEEA. Here the CDR3 DNA reads TGTGCCAGCAGCTCCGGACAGGGGTCGGGCTCCTACGAGCAGTACTTC. This codes for CASSSGQGSGSYEQYF.

The chain is built from TRBV30 and TRBJ1-1, with TRBD1 as a possible D gene (5 bases). V was cut by 5 bases and J by 0 bases, with 10 bases left in between. Per germline, CDR1 GTSNPN and CDR2 SVGIG (reference sequence). This CDR3 region has 13 residues. CDR3 nucleotide sequence: TGTGCCTGGGGGGAGGGGTTGAACACTGAAGCTTTCTTT. It specifies CAWGEGLNTEAFF.

This chain joins TRBV27 and TRBJ2-5; D possibly corresponds to TRBD1 (6 bases). The J call may not be correct, given that the DNA end is closer to TRBJ2-7. This CDR3 is built from 14 residues. Per germline, CDR1 MNHEY and CDR2 SMNVEV (reference sequence). CDR3 loop: CASSIFGQSYEQYF. CDR3 bases: TGTGCCAGCAGTATATTCGGACAGAGCTACGAGCAGTACTTC.

The rearrangement uses TRBV20-1 and TRBJ1-1; perhaps TRBD1 as D (5 bases). CDR3 length equals 11 residues. CDR1 DFQATT and CDR2 SNEGSKA come from the germline V gene (reference sequence). Written as DNA, the CDR3 is TGCAGCAGGGCTTGGGGCACTGAAGCTTTCTTT. Its translation is CSRAWGTEAFF.

The chain combines TRBV28 with TRBJ1-1; TRBD1 agrees at 7 bases. V lost 7 bases and J lost 4; bases outside the gene matches: 12. The CDR3 loop spans 15 amino acids. Germline V CDR1 and CDR2: MDHEN, SYDVKM. CDR3 sequence (DNA): TGTGCCAGCAAGAAGGCAGGGGGATTGGGCACTGAAGCTTTCTTT. As protein: CASKKAGGLGTEAFF. The full variable domain, with the rest looked up from reference TRBV28 and TRBJ1-1, is DVKVTQSSRYLVKRTGEKVFLECVQDMDHENMFWYRQDPGLGLRLIYFSYDVKMKEKGDIPEGYSVSREKKERFSLILESASTNQTSMYLCASKKAGGLGTEAFFGQGTRLTVV.

This chain uses TRBV28 with TRBJ2-7, with D perhaps matching TRBD1 (6 bases). The germline gives CDR1 MDHEN, CDR2 SYDVKM. The V end was cut by 3 bases, the J end by 0 bases, with 15 bases between. The CDR3 length is 16 residues. CDR3 nucleotides: TGTGCCAGCAGTTTCACGTTACAGGGCCTCTCCTACGAGCAGTACTTC. Translation: CASSFTLQGLSYEQYF.

The rearrangement uses TRBV19 and TRBJ2-1; possibly TRBD1 for D (5 bases). Germline loops: CDR1 LNHDA, CDR2 SQIVND (reference sequence). This CDR3 is built from 12 residues. V gave up 5 bases and J gave up 11 bases, with 13 bases separating them. CDR3: CASSSGFVKQFF. Written as DNA, the CDR3 is TGTGCCAGTAGTTCAGGGTTTGTTAAGCAGTTCTTC.

The V call is TRBV2, the J call TRBJ2-1, with D possibly being TRBD1 (5 bases). This CDR3 is built from 14 residues. The germline V gene has CDR1 SNHLY and CDR2 FYNNEI. V was shortened by 9 bases and J by 0 bases, with 12 bases between the two germline ends. CDR3 nucleotide sequence: TGTGCCAGTTACAGGATTACCTCCTACAATGAGCAGTTCTTC. It is translated as CASYRITSYNEQFF.

The chain joins TRBV30 to TRBJ1-6; the D is unclear. Germline V gives CDR1 GTSNPN, CDR2 SVGIG (reference sequence). This CDR3 spans 10 amino acids. V shed 7 bases and J shed 11 bases, with 9 bases lying between them. The CDR3 loop reads CAYDIPPLHF. CDR3 sequence (DNA): TGTGCCTACGACATTCCACCCCTCCACTTT.

J is TRBJ1-2 and V is TRBV19, with TRBD1 as a possible D gene (5 bases). The CDR3 is 13 amino acids. From germline, CDR1 is LNHDA and CDR2 SQIVND (reference sequence). V lost 4 bases to trimming and J lost 4 bases, with 10 bases between them. CDR3 region: CASSTTAFYGYTF. CDR3 bases: TGTGCCAGTAGTACGACAGCTTTCTATGGCTACACCTTC.

CDR3 sequence reads: CASGLVLGTGNEQFF. The CDR3, as DNA: TGTGCTAGTGGTTTGGTACTCGGGACAGGCAATGAGCAGTTCTTC. This sequence joins TRBV12-5 and TRBJ2-1; TRBD1 aligns across 8 bases. The germline V gene has CDR1 LGHNT and CDR2 FRNRAP. CDR3 length: 15 amino acids. The junction had 4 bases not matched to a gene; V was cut back by 0 bases and J by 6 bases.

This chain connects TRBV5-1 to TRBJ2-2; 9 bases map to TRBD1. Per germline, CDR1 SGHRS and CDR2 YFSETQ. This CDR3 comprises 16 residues. After removal of 4 bases from V and 6 bases from J, the junction contained 10 bases not matched to a gene. CDR3 in DNA: TGCGCCAGCAGCATCGGGACAGGGAACAAGGCCGGGGAGCTGTTTTTT. Protein sequence: CASSIGTGNKAGELFF.

The chain recombines TRBV5-6 with TRBJ2-7, with 11 positions matching TRBD2. The V gene end was trimmed by 4 bases and the J gene end by 3 bases; junction bases not matched to a gene: 6. The CDR3 length is 15 residues. CDR1 is SGHDT, CDR2 YYEEEE, per germline. The CDR3 DNA sequence: TGTGCCAGCAGCCAGGGACTAGCGGAAGGCTACGAGCAGTACTTC. Translated: CASSQGLAEGYEQYF.

This chain uses TRBV9 with TRBJ2-7, with a weak D call TRBD2 (5 bases). The CDR3 runs 11 residues. Germline V gene sequence: CDR1 SGDLS, CDR2 YYNGEE. V was clipped by 4 bases and J by 9 bases, with 11 bases between them. In nucleotides, the CDR3 is TGTGCCAGCAGCACGAACGGGGTGCAGTACTTC. Translated: CASSTNGVQYF.

This clone was detected a few times. The chain carries TRBV4-1 and TRBJ1-4, with no clear D. The CDR3 spans 13 residues. Germline assignment: CDR1 MGHRA and CDR2 YSYEKL. Trimming pared 4 bases from V and 13 bases from J, leaving 16 bases between. Here the CDR3 reads CASSRALGEGLFF. The CDR3 DNA follows: TGCGCCAGCAGCCGGGCCCTCGGGGAGGGACTGTTTTTT.

This chain joins TRBV6-6 and TRBJ1-6, with 7 bases matching TRBD1. Germline-derived CDR1 and CDR2 are MNHNY and SVGAGI (reference sequence). V dropped 6 bases and J dropped 13; count of bases not matched to a gene: 15. The CDR3 runs 15 residues. This CDR3 is CASSHLGQGDSPLHF. CDR3 DNA: TGTGCCAGCAGCCACCTAGGGCAGGGGGACTCGCCCCTCCACTTT.

V gene TRBV11-2 combines with J gene TRBJ2-1; 9 bases align to TRBD1. V shed 5 bases, J shed 6 bases, and the junction held 5 bases outside the gene matches. CDR1 is SGHAT, CDR2 FQNNGV, per germline. The CDR3 is made up of 14 amino acids. CDR3 amino acids: CASSPGTGLNEQFF. CDR3 bases: TGTGCCAGCAGCCCCGGGACAGGGCTCAATGAGCAGTTCTTC.

This rearrangement joins TRBV5-1 to TRBJ2-7; 9 positions agree with TRBD1. The CDR3 spans 14 residues. J lost 4 bases, V lost 3 bases, and 5 bases had no gene match. Germline lookup yields CDR1 SGHRS and CDR2 YFSETQ. Here the CDR3 DNA reads TGCGCCAGCAGCTCCGGGACAGGGAGGTACGAGCAGTACTTC. This sequence encodes CASSSGTGRYEQYF.

The chain combines TRBV10-2 with TRBJ2-7; D is unclear. Germline V gene lookup returns CDR1 WSHSY and CDR2 SAAADI. The germline V and J ends were trimmed by 5 bases and 4 bases, with 6 bases remaining between them. The CDR3 contains 11 residues. This CDR3 reads CASSTGYEQYF. In nucleotides, the CDR3 is TGCGCCAGCAGTACTGGTTACGAGCAGTACTTC.

The rearrangement joins TRBV15 to TRBJ1-5; D remains unclear. This CDR3 spans 13 amino acids. CDR1 is LNHNV and CDR2 is YYDKDF in the germline V gene (reference sequence). V was trimmed by 5 bases and J by 0 bases, leaving 5 bases between them. The CDR3 nucleotides are TGTGCCACCAGCCTAGATAGCAATCAGCCCCAGCATTTT. Its translation: CATSLDSNQPQHF.

This chain links TRBV6-5 with TRBJ2-2, with 8 bases that match TRBD2. Trimming at V came to 8 bases and at J to 5 bases, leaving 7 bases not matched to a gene. CDR3 length: 14 residues. The germline gives CDR1 MNHEY, CDR2 SVGAGI. The CDR3 loop reads CASGGASGTGELFF. The CDR3 DNA follows: TGTGCCAGCGGTGGGGCTAGCGGGACCGGGGAGCTGTTTTTT.

This clone was found a few times. In DNA form, the CDR3 reads TGTGCCAGCAGCTTGGGCGGGACTAGATGGGAAGAGCAGTACTTC. The encoded protein is CASSLGGTRWEEQYF. This sequence joins TRBV5-6 and TRBJ2-7, with TRBD2 identical over 8 bases. V shed 0 bases and J 7 bases; nucleotides not matched to a gene: 9. From germline, CDR1 is SGHDT and CDR2 YYEEEE. CDR3 length: 15 residues. Full variable domain (remainder filled in from reference TRBV5-6 and TRBJ2-7): DAGVTQSPTHLIKTRGQQVTLRCSPKSGHDTVSWYQQALGQGPQFIFQYYEEEERQRGNFPDRFSGHQFPNYSSELNVNALLLGDSALYLCASSLGGTRWEEQYFGPGTRLTVT.

This clone was detected a few times. The chain joins TRBV6-1 to TRBJ2-7; D is undetermined. The CDR3 is 15 residues long. The germline CDR1 and CDR2 sequences are MNHNS and SASEGT. V lost 6 bases, J lost 3 bases, and 18 bases lay in between. CDR3 coding DNA: TGTGCCAGCAGCGCAGGTGGGTGGTCGGACTACGAGCAGTACTTC. This translates into CASSAGGWSDYEQYF.

This sequence joins TRBV10-2 and TRBJ2-5; the match to TRBD2 covers 11 bases. The J segment lost 5 bases and the V segment lost 3 bases, leaving 8 bases of the junction unmatched. CDR1 and CDR2 from the germline V gene are WSHSY and SAAADI. This CDR3 is 16 amino acids long. CDR3 region: CASSETSGGPGETQYF. In nucleotides, the CDR3 is TGCGCCAGCAGTGAAACTAGCGGGGGCCCCGGGGAGACCCAGTACTTC.